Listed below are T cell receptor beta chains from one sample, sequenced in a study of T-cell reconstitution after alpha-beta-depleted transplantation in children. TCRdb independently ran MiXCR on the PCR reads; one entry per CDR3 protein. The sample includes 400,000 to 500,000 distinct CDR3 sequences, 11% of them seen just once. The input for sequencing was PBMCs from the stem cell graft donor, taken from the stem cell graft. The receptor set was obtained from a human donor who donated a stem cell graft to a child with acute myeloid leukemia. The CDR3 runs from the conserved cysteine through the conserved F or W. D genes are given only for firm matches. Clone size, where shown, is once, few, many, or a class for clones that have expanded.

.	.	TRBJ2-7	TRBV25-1	TGTGCCAGCAGTGATGCAGACTACGAGCAGTACTTC	CASSDADYEQYF
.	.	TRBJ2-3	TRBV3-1	TGTGCCTTCTGGAGAACAGAAAGCACAGATACGCAGTATTTT	CAFWRTESTDTQYF
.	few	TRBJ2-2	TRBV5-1	TGCGCCAGCAGCAGGGGCTGGGACGGGGAGCTGTTTTTT	CASSRGWDGELFF
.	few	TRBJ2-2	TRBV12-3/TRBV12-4	TGTGCCAGCAGTCCCTTGGGGGCGACCACCGGGGAGCTGTTTTTT	CASSPLGATTGELFF
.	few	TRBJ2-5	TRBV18	TGTGCCAGCTCACCATTAGGTTCCGAGACCCAGTACTTC	CASSPLGSETQYF
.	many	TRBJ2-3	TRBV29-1	TGCAGCGTTTCCCCGGGACCAGATACGCAGTATTTT	CSVSPGPDTQYF
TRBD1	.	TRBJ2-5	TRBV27	TGTGCCAGCATGATGATAGACAGGGGGCGTCAAGAGACCCAGTACTTC	CASMMIDRGRQETQYF
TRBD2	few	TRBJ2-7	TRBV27	TGTGCCAGCCGCGTAGCGGGAGCGGACGAGCAGTACTTC	CASRVAGADEQYF
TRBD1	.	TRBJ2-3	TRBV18	TGTGCCAGCTCACCCTCTAGGACAGGGGGTGCGGATACGCAGTATTTT	CASSPSRTGGADTQYF
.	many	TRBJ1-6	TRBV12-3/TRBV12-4	TGTGCCAGCAGCCGACAGGCTCATTATAATTCACCCCTCCACTTT	CASSRQAHYNSPLHF
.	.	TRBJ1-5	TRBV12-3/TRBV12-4	TGTGCCAGCAGTTTTTCGGGGTATCAGCCCCAGCATTTT	CASSFSGYQPQHF
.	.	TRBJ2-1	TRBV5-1	TGCGCCAGCAGCTCTGGGGTGGGATCGGAGACGCAGTTCTTC	CASSSGVGSETQFF
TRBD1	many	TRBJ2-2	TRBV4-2	TGTGCCAGCAGCCTACTGACGTCCTACAGGGGGCTGGACGGGGAGCTGTTTTTT	CASSLLTSYRGLDGELFF
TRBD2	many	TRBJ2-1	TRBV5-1	TGCGCCAGCAGCTCTAGCGGGGGGGCCAATGAGCAGTTCTTC	CASSSSGGANEQFF
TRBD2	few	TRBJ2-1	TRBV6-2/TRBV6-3	TGTGCCATCACCTCGGCGGGGGTCTACAATGAGCAGTTCTTC	CAITSAGVYNEQFF
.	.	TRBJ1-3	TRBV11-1	TGTGCCAGCAGCTTACAGTCTCGACAGGTTGTGCTCGGAAACACCATATATTTT	CASSLQSRQVVLGNTIYF
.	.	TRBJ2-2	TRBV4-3	TGCGCCAGCAGCGGCTGGGACTCGGCATCCGGGGAGCTGTTTTTT	CASSGWDSASGELFF
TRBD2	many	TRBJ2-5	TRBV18	TGTGCCAGCTCACCGTCCCGCGGGAGGGAAGAGACCCAGTACTTC	CASSPSRGREETQYF
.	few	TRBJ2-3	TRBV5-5	TGTGCCAGCAGCCCCGGGACATCCCAATCTCATACGCAGTATTTT	CASSPGTSQSHTQYF
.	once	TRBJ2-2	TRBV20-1	TGCAGTGCTAGACCTTGGGGGGGGCAAAGCGGGGAGCTGTTTTTT	CSARPWGGQSGELFF
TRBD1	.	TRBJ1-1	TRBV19	TGTGCCAGTACCCGCCCCACAGGGGGGGGCACTGAAGCTTTCTTT	CASTRPTGGGTEAFF
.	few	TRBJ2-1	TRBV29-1	TGCAGCTTTCTTTATGGGGGGAATGAGCAGTTCTTC	CSFLYGGNEQFF